This entry lists 6 T cell receptor beta chains sequenced from one sample in a study of blood T cell repertoires in COVID-19. Libraries were prepared by immunoSEQ multiplex PCR; TCRdb keeps only in-frame clonotypes and omits some of them. The sample lists some 76,000 clones, around 90% seen once, with 11% in the top ten. The sequencing input was peripheral blood. The receptors derive from a young woman with acute or convalescent COVID-19.

The CDR3 spells CASSLEGKATDTQYF. The CDR3 nucleotides are TGTGCCAGCAGCTTAGAGGGGAAGGCGACAGATACGCAGTATTTT. The chain carries TRBV7-9 and TRBJ2-3; a possible D gene is TRBD1 (5 bases). In germline, CDR1 is SEHNR, CDR2 FQNEAQ (reference sequence). This CDR3 has 15 amino acids. V lost 1 base, J lost 3 bases, and 11 bases lay in between.

The CDR3 reads CASSSRPGTVLSYEQYF. In nucleotides, the CDR3 is TGTGCCAGCAGCTCCCGCCCCGGGACAGTGCTCTCCTACGAGCAGTACTTC. This chain joins TRBV11-2 and TRBJ2-7; 7 bases align to TRBD1. CDR1 is SGHAT, CDR2 FQNNGV, per germline. The CDR3 spans 17 residues. The J segment lost 0 bases and the V segment lost 4 bases, leaving 12 bases of the junction unmatched.

The V and J genes are TRBV15 and TRBJ2-1; 9 bases align to TRBD1. This CDR3 comprises 15 residues. Trimming took 3 bases from V and 14 from J; bases not matched to a gene: 14. Germline V lookup: CDR1 LNHNV, CDR2 YYDKDF (reference sequence). CDR3 sequence reads: CATSSDWTGVFGKFF. For the CDR3, the DNA is TGTGCCACCAGCAGTGATTGGACAGGGGTCTTTGGAAAGTTCTTC.

The chain employs TRBV5-3 and TRBJ2-7; TRBD2 matches at 12 bases. TRBV5-3 is placed among ORFs of uncertain function. This CDR3 has 15 amino acids. V lost 2 bases, J lost 5 bases, and 5 bases stayed unmatched. CDR3 in DNA: TGTGCCAGAAGCTTCAGGACTAGCGGGAACAACGAGCAGTACTTC. Protein sequence: CARSFRTSGNNEQYF.

CDR3 coding DNA: TGTGCCAGCAGCCCAACCGCGGGGATTAACTCCTACAATGAGCAGTTCTTC. Amino acid sequence: CASSPTAGINSYNEQFF. This chain connects TRBV5-6 to TRBJ2-1; D possibly corresponds to TRBD2 (6 bases). Trimming left V 4 bases short and J 0 bases short, with 17 bases between. The V gene's germline CDR1 is SGHDT and CDR2 YYEEEE. The CDR3 is made up of 17 amino acids.

The chain is built from TRBV5-4 and TRBJ1-1, with TRBD1 as a possible D gene (6 bases). The CDR3 is 13 amino acids. The V gene lost 2 bases and the J gene lost 5 bases, with 10 bases spanning the gap. The germline gives CDR1 SGHNT, CDR2 YYREEE (reference sequence). CDR3: CASSLAGVTEAFF. CDR3 sequence (DNA): TGTGCCAGCAGCTTAGCAGGGGTAACTGAAGCTTTCTTT.